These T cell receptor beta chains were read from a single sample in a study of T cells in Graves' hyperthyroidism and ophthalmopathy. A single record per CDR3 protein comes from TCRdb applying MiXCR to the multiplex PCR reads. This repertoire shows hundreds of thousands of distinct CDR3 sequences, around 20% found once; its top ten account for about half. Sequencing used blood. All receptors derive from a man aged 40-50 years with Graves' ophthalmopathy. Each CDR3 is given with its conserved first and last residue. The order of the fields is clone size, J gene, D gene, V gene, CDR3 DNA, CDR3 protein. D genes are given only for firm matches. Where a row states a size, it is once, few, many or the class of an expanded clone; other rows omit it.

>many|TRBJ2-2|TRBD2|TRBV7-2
TGTGCCAGCAGCTTAGGGCTAGCGGGAGAAATAGGGACCGGGGAGCTGTTTTTT
CASSLGLAGEIGTGELFF
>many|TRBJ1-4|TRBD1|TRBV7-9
TGTGCCAGCAGCTTAGGACAGGGGGCGGAAAAACTGTTTTTT
CASSLGQGAEKLFF
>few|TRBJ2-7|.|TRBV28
TGTGCCAGCAGGCATAACTACGAGCAGTACTTC
CASRHNYEQYF
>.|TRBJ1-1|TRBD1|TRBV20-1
TGCAGTGCTAGGAGGGTGGGGACAGCCGAAGCTTTCTTT
CSARRVGTAEAFF
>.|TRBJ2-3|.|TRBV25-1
TGTGCCAGCTCGATGTATGGGAGCACAGATACGCAGTATTTT
CASSMYGSTDTQYF
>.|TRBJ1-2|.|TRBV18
TGTGCCAGCTCACCCGGGGAAGTGGGGCTTGGCTATGGCTACACCTTC
CASSPGEVGLGYGYTF
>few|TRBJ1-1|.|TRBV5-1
TGCGCCAGCAGCTTAGGGGACGATGAAGCTTTCTTT
CASSLGDDEAFF
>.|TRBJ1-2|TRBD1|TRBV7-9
TGTGCCAGCAGCTGGAACCCGACAGGGCTAATTAACTATGGCTACACCTTC
CASSWNPTGLINYGYTF
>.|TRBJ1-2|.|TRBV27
TGTGCCAGCAGTTACGGACAGCGCTCTGGCTACACCTTC
CASSYGQRSGYTF
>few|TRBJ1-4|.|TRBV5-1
TGCGCCAGCAGCTTTGAGTCGGGTGAAAAACTGTTTTTT
CASSFESGEKLFF
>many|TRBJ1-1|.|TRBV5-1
TGCGCCAGCAGCTCCCTCCCCCAGATTAACACTGAAGCTTTCTTT
CASSSLPQINTEAFF
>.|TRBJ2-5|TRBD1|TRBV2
TGTGCCAGCAGAAAAAGGGGGGACAGGGCTCTAGAGACCCAGTACTTC
CASRKRGDRALETQYF
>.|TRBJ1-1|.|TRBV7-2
TGTGCCAGCAGCGACCCGGGACAACTAATGAACACTGAAGCTTTCTTT
CASSDPGQLMNTEAFF
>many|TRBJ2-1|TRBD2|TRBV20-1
TGCAGTGCTAGAGGGTGGGAGGGCCAAGATGAGCAGTTCTTC
CSARGWEGQDEQFF
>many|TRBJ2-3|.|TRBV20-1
TGCAGTGCAGAGGAGGGCTCGACGCAGTATTTT
CSAEEGSTQYF
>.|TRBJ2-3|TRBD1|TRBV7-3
TGTGCCAGCAGCTTGGACAGGGGGATAGATACGCAGTATTTT
CASSLDRGIDTQYF
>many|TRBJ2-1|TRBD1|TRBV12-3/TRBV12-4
TGTGCCAGCAGTTCCACAGGGGGGAGGAGCTACAATGAGCAGTTCTTC
CASSSTGGRSYNEQFF
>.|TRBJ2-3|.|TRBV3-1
TGTGCCGCAGGGACTCTCGGGGATACGCAGTATTTT
CAAGTLGDTQYF
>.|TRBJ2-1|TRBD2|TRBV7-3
TGTGCCAGCAGCTTATACGGTAGCGGGTCTGCCTACAATGAGCAGTTCTTC
CASSLYGSGSAYNEQFF
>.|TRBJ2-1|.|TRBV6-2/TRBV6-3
TGTGCCAGCAGTTACACGGCGGGACCGGGGAATGAGCAGTTCTTC
CASSYTAGPGNEQFF
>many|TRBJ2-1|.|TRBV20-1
TGCAGTGCTAGAGTACCCGCAGGAGCTGCTGAGCAGTTCTTC
CSARVPAGAAEQFF
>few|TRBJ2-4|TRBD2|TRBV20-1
TGCAGTGCTAGAGGGAGGGGCGGGGCTAGCGGGCCCAAAAACATTCAGTACTTC
CSARGRGGASGPKNIQYF
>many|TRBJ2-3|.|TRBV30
TGTGCCTGGAGTAAGCGGAGCACAGATACGCAGTATTTT
CAWSKRSTDTQYF
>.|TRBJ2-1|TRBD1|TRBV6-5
TGTGCCAGCAGTTTTTTATCCGCGGGACAGGGGGGAAATGAGCAGTTCTTC
CASSFLSAGQGGNEQFF
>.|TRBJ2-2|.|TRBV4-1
TGCGCCAGCAGCCAAGAGGGGCCCGAGGGGGAGCTGTTTTTT
CASSQEGPEGELFF
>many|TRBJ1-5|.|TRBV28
TGTGCCAGCAGTCCCCAGGGTTTCAATCAGCCCCAGCATTTT
CASSPQGFNQPQHF
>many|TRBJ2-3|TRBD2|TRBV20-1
TGCAGTGCTCCTAGGACTAGCGGGGGCCGCACAGATACGCAGTATTTT
CSAPRTSGGRTDTQYF
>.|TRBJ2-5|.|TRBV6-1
TGTGCCAGCAGTGAAAACCCCCGATCGTCCGGGTACCAAGAGACCCAGTACTTC
CASSENPRSSGYQETQYF
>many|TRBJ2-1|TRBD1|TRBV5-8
TGTGCCAGCAGCCAAATCGGACAGGGGGGTGGTAATGAGCAGTTCTTC
CASSQIGQGGGNEQFF
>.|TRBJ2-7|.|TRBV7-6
TGTGGGGCCAGGACCTACGAGCAGTACTTC
CGARTYEQYF
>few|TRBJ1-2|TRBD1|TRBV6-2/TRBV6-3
TGTGCCAGCAGTTTCCCCGGGACAGGGGGCGCCTATGGCTACACCTTC
CASSFPGTGGAYGYTF
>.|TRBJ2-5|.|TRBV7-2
TGTGCCAGCAGCTTAGGCCCGGCCCAAGAGACCCAGTACTTC
CASSLGPAQETQYF
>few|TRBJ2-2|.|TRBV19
TGTGCCAGTAGTATCAGGACCACCGGGGAGCTGTTTTTT
CASSIRTTGELFF
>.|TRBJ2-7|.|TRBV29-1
TGCAGCGTAACAGAATCCTACGAGCAGTACTTC
CSVTESYEQYF
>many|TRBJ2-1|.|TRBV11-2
TGTGCCAGCAGCTTAGTGGAGCTTAGCAGGTCTGGTCAGTTCTTC
CASSLVELSRSGQFF
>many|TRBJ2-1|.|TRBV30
TGTGCCTGGGCCCGGGACTGGCTTAACAATGAGCAGTTCTTC
CAWARDWLNNEQFF
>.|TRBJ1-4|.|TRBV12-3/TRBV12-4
TGTGCCAGCCAAAAGAACTCTAATGAAAAACTGTTTTTT
CASQKNSNEKLFF
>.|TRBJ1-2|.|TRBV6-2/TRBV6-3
TGTGCCAGCAACGGACACCTCTATGGCTACACCTTC
CASNGHLYGYTF
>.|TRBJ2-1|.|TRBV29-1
TGCAGCGTTGAAGGAGGAGCTTCCAGCTCCTACAATGAGCAGTTCTTC
CSVEGGASSSYNEQFF
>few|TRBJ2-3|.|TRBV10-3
TGTGCCGCCGCCCACACAGATACGCAGTATTTT
CAAAHTDTQYF
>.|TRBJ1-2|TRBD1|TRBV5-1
TGCGCCAGCAGCTTGGAGGGGGCGTACTATGGCTACCCCTTC
CASSLEGAYYGYPF
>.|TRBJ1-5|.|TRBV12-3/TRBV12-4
TGTGCCAGCAGCTTCGGACTTCTTACCCAGCATTTT
CASSFGLLTQHF
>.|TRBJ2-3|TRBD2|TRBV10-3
TGTGCCATCAGCGATGGGACTAGCGGGAGAGTCACAGATACGCAGTATTTT
CAISDGTSGRVTDTQYF
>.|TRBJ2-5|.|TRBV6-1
TGTGCCAGCAGTCAAGGCCAACTAGGTGGCGAGACCCAGTACTTC
CASSQGQLGGETQYF
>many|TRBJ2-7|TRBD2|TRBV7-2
TGTGCCAGCAGCGTGACTAGCGGGAGCGTCTACCACGAGCAGTACTTC
CASSVTSGSVYHEQYF
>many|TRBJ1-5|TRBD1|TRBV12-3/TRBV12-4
TGTGCCAGCGGGACTGGACAGGGACCCCGTCAGCCCCAGCATTTT
CASGTGQGPRQPQHF
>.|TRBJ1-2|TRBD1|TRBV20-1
TGCAGTGCTAGCCTTGGACAGGGTGGCGGCTACACCTTC
CSASLGQGGGYTF
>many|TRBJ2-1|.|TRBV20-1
TGCAGTGGGGGGAGCTCCTACAATGAGCAGTTCTTC
CSGGSSYNEQFF
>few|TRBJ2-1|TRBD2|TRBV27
TGTGCCAGCACTAGCGGGACCTCCTACAATGAGCAGTTCTTC
CASTSGTSYNEQFF
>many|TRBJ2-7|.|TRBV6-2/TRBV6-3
TGTGCCAGCGACGACACCTTCTCCTACGAGCAGTACTTC
CASDDTFSYEQYF
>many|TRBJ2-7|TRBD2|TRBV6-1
TGTGCCAGCAGCTATCACCGACTAGCGGGGGTACCCTACGAGCAGTACTTC
CASSYHRLAGVPYEQYF